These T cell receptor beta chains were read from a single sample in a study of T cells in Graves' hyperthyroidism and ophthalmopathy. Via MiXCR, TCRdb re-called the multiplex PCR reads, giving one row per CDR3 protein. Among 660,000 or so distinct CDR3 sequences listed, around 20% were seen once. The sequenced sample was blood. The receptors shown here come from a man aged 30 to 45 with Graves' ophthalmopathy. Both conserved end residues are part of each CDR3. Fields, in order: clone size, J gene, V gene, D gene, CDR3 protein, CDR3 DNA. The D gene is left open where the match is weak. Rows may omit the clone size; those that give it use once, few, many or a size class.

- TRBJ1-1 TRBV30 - CAWRVTRGVYTEAFF TGTGCCTGGAGAGTGACCCGGGGGGTGTACACTGAAGCTTTCTTT
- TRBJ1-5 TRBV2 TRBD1 CASSRGQGPNQPQHF TGTGCCAGCAGTCGAGGACAGGGGCCCAATCAGCCCCAGCATTTT
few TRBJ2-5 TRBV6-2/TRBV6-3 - CASSYSRASGAPETQYF TGTGCCAGCAGTTACTCGAGGGCCTCAGGCGCCCCAGAGACCCAGTACTTC
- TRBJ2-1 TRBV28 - CASSPGAIQFF TGTGCCAGCAGTCCCGGGGCGATACAGTTCTTC
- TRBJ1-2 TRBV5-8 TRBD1 CASSLAQGAGGYTF TGTGCCAGCAGCTTGGCTCAGGGGGCAGGTGGCTACACCTTC
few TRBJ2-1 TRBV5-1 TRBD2 CASSPVTSGRGRSYNEQFF TGCGCCAGCAGCCCCGTCACTAGCGGGAGAGGGAGGTCCTACAATGAGCAGTTCTTC
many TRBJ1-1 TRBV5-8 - CASSSSGFMNTEAFF TGTGCCAGCAGCAGTTCGGGGTTCATGAACACTGAAGCTTTCTTT
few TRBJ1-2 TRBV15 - CATSRDATSSGIYGYTF TGTGCCACCAGCAGAGATGCCACCTCGTCGGGGATCTATGGCTACACCTTC
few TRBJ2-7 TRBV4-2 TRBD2 CASSQQRESSYEQYF TGTGCCAGCAGCCAACAGCGGGAGAGCTCCTACGAGCAGTACTTC
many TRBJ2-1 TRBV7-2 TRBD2 CASSPSGNSYNEQFF TGTGCCAGCAGCCCTAGCGGGAACAGCTACAATGAGCAGTTCTTC
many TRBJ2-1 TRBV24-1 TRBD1 CATSDTGTGDYNEQFF TGTGCCACCAGTGATACCGGGACAGGGGACTACAATGAGCAGTTCTTC
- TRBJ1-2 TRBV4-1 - CASRDTAHYGYTF TGCGCCAGCAGAGATACAGCTCACTATGGCTACACCTTC
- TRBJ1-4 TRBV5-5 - CASSLGSGVVNEKLFF TGTGCCAGCAGCTTGGGCTCGGGAGTTGTTAACGAAAAACTGTTTTTT
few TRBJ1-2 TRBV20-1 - CSARTTGWAGYTF TGCAGTGCTAGAACGACAGGTTGGGCGGGCTACACCTTC
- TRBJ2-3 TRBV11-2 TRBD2 CASSPRSSGRTSDTQYF TGCGCCAGCAGCCCCCGCAGTAGCGGGAGGACCTCAGATACGCAGTATTTT
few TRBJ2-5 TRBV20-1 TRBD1 CSAPTLGGLGGVQETQYF TGCAGTGCCCCCACCCTAGGGGGCCTAGGGGGTGTCCAAGAGACCCAGTACTTC
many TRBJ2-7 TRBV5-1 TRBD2 CASSFGLAGAPYEQYF TGCGCCAGCAGCTTCGGACTAGCGGGAGCCCCCTACGAGCAGTACTTC
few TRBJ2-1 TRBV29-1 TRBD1 CSVTGTGGRLAGRNEQFF TGCAGCGTTACCGGGACAGGGGGCCGGCTAGCGGGTAGGAATGAGCAGTTCTTC
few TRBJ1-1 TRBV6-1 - CASRMRQAMNTEAFF TGTGCCAGCAGGATGCGACAGGCCATGAACACTGAAGCTTTCTTT
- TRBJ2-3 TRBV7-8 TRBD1 CASSHRDRGTDTQYF TGTGCCAGCAGCCACCGGGACAGGGGTACAGATACGCAGTATTTT
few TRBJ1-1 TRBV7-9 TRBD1 CASSFTGTGPTEAFF TGTGCCAGCAGCTTTACCGGGACAGGGCCTACTGAAGCTTTCTTT
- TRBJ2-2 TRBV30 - CAWSARTTGELFF TGTGCCTGGAGTGCCAGAACGACCGGGGAGCTGTTTTTT
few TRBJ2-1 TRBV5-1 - CASTVPQNTPGEGQFF TGCGCCAGCACCGTACCCCAAAATACCCCAGGGGAAGGGCAGTTCTTC
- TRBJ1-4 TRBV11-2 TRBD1 CASSPRQGTNEKLFF TGTGCCAGCAGCCCCCGACAGGGAACTAATGAAAAACTGTTTTTT
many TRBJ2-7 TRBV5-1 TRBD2 CASSEQRPGTSGGEQYF TGCGCCAGCAGCGAGCAGCGCCCCGGGACTAGCGGGGGCGAGCAGTACTTC
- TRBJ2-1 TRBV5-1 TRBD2 CASSSPAAGGLREQFF TGTGCCAGCAGTTCCCCCGCCGCGGGAGGGTTACGGGAGCAGTTCTTC
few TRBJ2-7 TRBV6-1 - CASSTRQDSYEQYF TGTGCCAGCAGTACAAGACAGGACTCCTACGAGCAGTACTTC